A selection of T cell receptor beta chains follows, all from one sample in a study of kidney transplant recipient with SARS-CoV-2 infection. TCRdb re-called the reads with MiXCR, one entry per CDR3 protein. The sample shows roughly 230,000 distinct CDR3 sequences, 29% of them seen only once. Sample: a blood sample, taken at baseline and on day 111 from a kidney transplant recipient. All receptors come from a young adult male patient who had COVID-19 and was a kidney transplant recipient. Part of the T cell pool may stem from the graft donor. The CDR3 runs from the conserved cysteine through the conserved F or W. The D gene is left open where the match is weak. The size field is filled for only some rows; it gives once, few, many or a size class.

D gene	clone size	CDR3 length	V gene	J gene	CDR3 DNA	CDR3 protein
TRBD2	many	12	TRBV19	TRBJ2-3	TGTGCCAGTGCCTCTAGCGGAGATACGCAGTATTTT	CASASSGDTQYF
.	.	17	TRBV2	TRBJ1-2	TGTGCCAGCAGTTTCATTATTTACCGACGAAAGACCTATGGCTACACCTTC	CASSFIIYRRKTYGYTF
.	many	14	TRBV19	TRBJ2-2	TGTGCCAGTAGTATTTCGGCGAACACCGGGGAGCTGTTTTTT	CASSISANTGELFF
TRBD1	.	18	TRBV5-4	TRBJ2-3	TGTGCCAGCAGCTTTGGACAGGGGTTGGCGGGAGTTCCAAATACGCAGTATTTT	CASSFGQGLAGVPNTQYF
.	.	17	TRBV7-1	TRBJ1-2	TGTGCCTGCAGCCGGGTGCCTCACGAGGGAAAGACCTTTGGCTACACCTTC	CACSRVPHEGKTFGYTF
TRBD1	many	17	TRBV4-1	TRBJ1-2	TGCGCCAGCAGCCAGCGGGACAGGTTAAGAGCTAACTATGGCTACACCTTC	CASSQRDRLRANYGYTF
.	many	17	TRBV3-1	TRBJ2-5	TGTGCCAGCAGCCACACATGTCCCATTTCTTTCTCTGAGACCCAGTACTTC	CASSHTCPISFSETQYF
.	.	14	TRBV19	TRBJ2-2	TGTGCCAGTAAGGGCACCGCAACTACCGGGGAGCTGTTTTTT	CASKGTATTGELFF
.	many	17	TRBV6-8	TRBJ1-2	TGTGCCAGCAGTATGGGTGCACGCTCTAGAAAGACCTATGGCTACACCTTC	CASSMGARSRKTYGYTF
TRBD1	many	15	TRBV10-2	TRBJ1-4	TGCGCCAGCAGCCGCCAGACAGGGGAGAATGAAAAACTGTTTTTT	CASSRQTGENEKLFF
.	.	17	TRBV24-1	TRBJ1-2	TGTGCCACCAGTGTTTTGTATAGTACCAGAAGGACCTATGGCTACACCTTC	CATSVLYSTRRTYGYTF
.	few	14	TRBV7-6	TRBJ2-1	TGTGCCAGCAGCCTAGGAGCGGCCTACAATGAGCAGTTCTTC	CASSLGAAYNEQFF
.	many	15	TRBV7-9	TRBJ1-1	TGTGCCAGCACCCTTGGGTCAGGGATGAACACTGAAGCTTTCTTT	CASTLGSGMNTEAFF
.	many	14	TRBV27	TRBJ1-5	TGTGCCAGCAGTTTAGCAGGGGTGGGTCAGCCCCAGCATTTT	CASSLAGVGQPQHF
.	many	17	TRBV12-2	TRBJ1-2	TGTGCAAGTCGCGGAAGGTGGACTCCACGAAAGACCTATGGCTACACCTTC	CASRGRWTPRKTYGYTF
.	many	13	TRBV2	TRBJ2-2	TGTGCCAGCCGGAGGAATTCGAACGGGGAGCTGTTTTTT	CASRRNSNGELFF
.	many	16	TRBV5-8	TRBJ1-2	TGTGCCAGCTGTCAAGTTCATCCACGAAAGACCTATGGCTACACCTTC	CASCQVHPRKTYGYTF
.	many	15	TRBV6-2/TRBV6-3	TRBJ1-1	TGTGCCAGCAGGCCTACGTTGGGTTCGAACACTGAAGCTTTCTTT	CASRPTLGSNTEAFF
.	many	14	TRBV6-5	TRBJ2-1	TGTGCCAGCAGCGGTCTAGCGAGGGCCAATGAGCAGTTCTTC	CASSGLARANEQFF
.	many	17	TRBV8-2	TRBJ2-6	TGTGGCAGCGGAAAGAGGATAACACAAAGTCGGGCCAACGTCCTGACTTTC	CGSGKRITQSRANVLTF
.	many	13	TRBV29-1	TRBJ1-2	TGCAGCGTAGAGGAGCAAGTTGGGTATGGCTACACCTTC	CSVEEQVGYGYTF
.	many	16	TRBV5-4	TRBJ1-2	TGTGCCAGCGAACCTTTCGTACCAGGAAAGACCTATGGCTACACCTTC	CASEPFVPGKTYGYTF
TRBD1	many	15	TRBV5-4	TRBJ1-3	TGTGCCAGCAGCCCGGACACAGGGGGAGCCGACACCATATATTTT	CASSPDTGGADTIYF
.	many	13	TRBV13	TRBJ2-5	TGTGCCAGCAGCTACACAGGGTCAGAGACCCAGTACTTC	CASSYTGSETQYF
.	many	17	TRBV28	TRBJ1-5	TGTGCCAGCAGTTTATTGTATCACGGGTCAAAAGGAGGCGGAAAGCATTTT	CASSLLYHGSKGGGKHF
.	.	12	TRBV6-8	TRBJ1-6	TGTGCCAGCAGTCCGGACTTGGCGCGCCTCCACTTT	CASSPDLARLHF
.	many	13	TRBV5-1	TRBJ1-1	TGCGCCAGCAAACAGGAACCGAACACTGAAGCTTTCTTT	CASKQEPNTEAFF
TRBD2	many	14	TRBV28	TRBJ2-1	TGTGCCAGCAGGCCGGGGGGGACCTACAATGAGCAGTTCTTC	CASRPGGTYNEQFF
.	many	19	TRBV7-5	TRBJ1-2	.	CISVPESTDEVGKTYGYTF
.	few	14	TRBV20-1	TRBJ2-7	TGCAGTGCAAGCCTTCGGGACGGGTTAAGCGAGCAGTACTTC	CSASLRDGLSEQYF
.	.	17	TRBV10-1	TRBJ1-2	TGCGCCAGCAGTGTTGGTCTAAGATCGCGAAAGACCTATGGCTACCCCTTC	CASSVGLRSRKTYGYPF
TRBD1	many	14	TRBV28	TRBJ1-6	TGTGCCAGCAGTTTCCTACAGGGGACTTCACCCCTCCACTTT	CASSFLQGTSPLHF